The rows below give T cell receptor beta chains drawn from one sample of a study of patients and donors after allogeneic stem cell transplantation. TCRdb ran MiXCR on the RT-PCR reads and lists one entry per CDR3 protein. The data hold roughly 960,000 distinct CDR3 sequences, with approximately 18% observed a single time. Sequencing used blood, either unsorted or a sorted T cell fraction (not recorded which). These receptors were obtained from a human donor who was either an allogeneic HSCT recipient or a stem cell or donor lymphocyte infusion donor (not recorded which). It is not recorded whose cells these are; they may come from a transplant donor. CDR3s include the opening cysteine and the closing phenylalanine or tryptophan. The D gene is left open where the match is weak. Not all rows give a size; the values are once, few, many and, for expanded clones, a class.

CDR3nt,CDR3aa,abundance,j_gene,v_gene,d_gene
TGCGCCAGCAGCCAAGAATCTCCGGAGGTCGGCGGGGAGCTGTTTTTT,CASSQESPEVGGELFF,-,TRBJ2-2,TRBV4-1,-
TGCAGTGCTAGAGGTGGTAGCGGGAACGCGAACACCGGGGAGCTGTTTTTT,CSARGGSGNANTGELFF,-,TRBJ2-2,TRBV20-1,TRBD2
TGTGCCAGCAGTGAGATCCTTGAGGGTGGCTACACCTTC,CASSEILEGGYTF,-,TRBJ1-2,TRBV6-1,-
TGCAGTGCTAGTCCGGGACAGAACATTCAGTACTTC,CSASPGQNIQYF,few,TRBJ2-4,TRBV20-1,TRBD1
TGTGCCAGCAGCTTAATGTTTTGGCCGTACAATCAGCCCCAGCATTTT,CASSLMFWPYNQPQHF,few,TRBJ1-5,TRBV7-2,-
TGCGCCAGCAGCCAGAACTCCGGGTCCCCTGGAAACACCATATATTTT,CASSQNSGSPGNTIYF,many,TRBJ1-3,TRBV4-3,-
TGCAGTGCCTCGACAGGGGGCGTATCTAGTGCAGGCTACACCTTC,CSASTGGVSSAGYTF,-,TRBJ1-2,TRBV20-1,TRBD1
TGCAGTGCTAGAGATCGGGCTAGCGGAAGCTCCTACAATGAGCAGTTCTTC,CSARDRASGSSYNEQFF,few,TRBJ2-1,TRBV20-1,TRBD2
TGTGCCAGCAGCTTGAAACAGGGAGCCGCTATAAAAGGAAAACTGTTTTTT,CASSLKQGAAIKGKLFF,-,TRBJ1-4,TRBV5-6,-
TGTGCCAGCAGCTGGAACCCAGGGTATGGCTACACCTTC,CASSWNPGYGYTF,few,TRBJ1-2,TRBV7-2,-
TGTGCCAGCAGCCGCCGGGACAGTCCCTTTCGGAACACCGGGGAGCTGTTTTTT,CASSRRDSPFRNTGELFF,-,TRBJ2-2,TRBV25-1,TRBD1
TGCGCCAGCAGCTTGTGGCTCAGAAACACTGAAGCTTTCTTT,CASSLWLRNTEAFF,-,TRBJ1-1,TRBV5-1,-
TGCGCCAGCAGCCTCCTGACAGGGAAAGCCCAGCATTTT,CASSLLTGKAQHF,few,TRBJ1-5,TRBV4-1,TRBD1
TGTGCCAGCAGTTCCCGACGGACAGGGGGCCCTGAAGCTTTCTTT,CASSSRRTGGPEAFF,few,TRBJ1-1,TRBV2,TRBD1
TGCGCCAGCAGCCAAGAGGGCAGGGGCGAGGAAAAACTGTTTTTT,CASSQEGRGEEKLFF,few,TRBJ1-4,TRBV4-3,-
TGCGCCAGCAGCCAAGACGGCCCTCTGAGTGGAGAGACCCAGTACTTC,CASSQDGPLSGETQYF,-,TRBJ2-5,TRBV4-1,-
TGTGCCAGCACACCCAGTGCTCGGGTTGAAGCTTTCTTT,CASTPSARVEAFF,few,TRBJ1-1,TRBV18,-
TGTGCCAGCAGCCCAACAGGGGTCCCGAACACCGGGGAGCTGTTTTTT,CASSPTGVPNTGELFF,-,TRBJ2-2,TRBV9,TRBD1
TGTGCCTGTCACGGGACAGGGGGCACAGATACGCAGTATTTT,CACHGTGGTDTQYF,-,TRBJ2-3,TRBV5-8,TRBD1
TGTGCCAGCAGCCCCGGTCCAGAGACCCAGTACTTC,CASSPGPETQYF,few,TRBJ2-5,TRBV9,-
TGCAGTGCTAAAGGGGGGGCCTTGGTCAACACAGATACGCAGTATTTT,CSAKGGALVNTDTQYF,-,TRBJ2-3,TRBV20-1,-
TGCGCCAGCAGCTTGAACAGGGCTCTCGGCCGAGCTTTCTTT,CASSLNRALGRAFF,-,TRBJ1-1,TRBV5-1,-
TGTGCCAGCGGACGGTATAATTCACCCCTCCACTTT,CASGRYNSPLHF,-,TRBJ1-6,TRBV13,-
TGTGCCAGCAGAGCATCGAGGGGCCCCCGAGGAGATACGCAGTATTTT,CASRASRGPRGDTQYF,-,TRBJ2-3,TRBV6-1,-
TGTGCCAGCAGCTTACGAGGGACAGGGGAGAGCGAGCAGTACTTC,CASSLRGTGESEQYF,-,TRBJ2-7,TRBV7-2,TRBD1
TGTGCCATCAGTGAGTCTGGAGGGGATGGTGAGCAGTTCTTC,CAISESGGDGEQFF,few,TRBJ2-1,TRBV10-3,-
TGTGCCAGCAGCTCCTCTAGGGCCGATACGCAGTATTTT,CASSSSRADTQYF,few,TRBJ2-3,TRBV11-2,-
TGTGCCAGCAGAGACAGGAGCAATCAGCCCCAGCATTTT,CASRDRSNQPQHF,many,TRBJ1-5,TRBV6-1,-
TGTGCCAGCAGAACAACAGGAGTCACTGAAGCTTTCTTT,CASRTTGVTEAFF,-,TRBJ1-1,TRBV12-3/TRBV12-4,-
TGTGCCAGCGGGGATAGGACTCACTACGAGCAGTACTTC,CASGDRTHYEQYF,-,TRBJ2-7,TRBV12-3/TRBV12-4,-
TGCAGTGCTAGAGGCCAGGGGGGTCTCGTTGAGCAGTTCTTC,CSARGQGGLVEQFF,-,TRBJ2-1,TRBV20-1,-
TGTGCCAGCAATAGCGGGGGGGGCGTCTACGAGCAGTACTTC,CASNSGGGVYEQYF,-,TRBJ2-7,TRBV12-3/TRBV12-4,TRBD2
TGCAGTGCTAGTTCGGGCCAAGTGGGAGAGCAGTACTTC,CSASSGQVGEQYF,-,TRBJ2-7,TRBV20-1,-
TGCAGTGCCCGACAGAACGGGGCCAGCACAGATACGCAGTATTTT,CSARQNGASTDTQYF,few,TRBJ2-3,TRBV20-1,-
TGTGCCAGCTCACCAACTATACGAGTCTACGAGCAGTACTTC,CASSPTIRVYEQYF,-,TRBJ2-7,TRBV18,-
TGCAGTGCTAGAGAGAAATCGGTGGGCACTGAAGCTTTCTTT,CSAREKSVGTEAFF,few,TRBJ1-1,TRBV20-1,-
TGTCCCATCAGGACCAGGGGCGAAGAGACCCAGTACTTC,CPIRTRGEETQYF,-,TRBJ2-5,TRBV10-3,-
TGTGCCAGCAGTTTAGCGCTGCGGGGAGGAGGAACTGAAGCTTTCTTT,CASSLALRGGGTEAFF,few,TRBJ1-1,TRBV12-3/TRBV12-4,-
TGTGCCAGCAGCTTGGGAGAGTTTCGAGAGACCCAGTACTTC,CASSLGEFRETQYF,few,TRBJ2-5,TRBV5-5,-
TGCGCCAGCAGCTTGGTTGCGGGAGGGGGGGTTTACAATGAGCAGTTCTTC,CASSLVAGGGVYNEQFF,-,TRBJ2-1,TRBV5-1,TRBD2
TGTGCCAGCAGTTACTCGCCAGGGAACAATGAGCAGTTCTTC,CASSYSPGNNEQFF,many,TRBJ2-1,TRBV6-5,-
TGTGCCAGCAGTTTATCGACGGGGTCTAGCACAGATACGCAGTATTTT,CASSLSTGSSTDTQYF,few,TRBJ2-3,TRBV27,-
TGTGCCAGCAGCCAAGAAGTCTACGAGCAGTACTTC,CASSQEVYEQYF,-,TRBJ2-7,TRBV3-1,-
TGTGCCAGCAGCGTAGCAGTGGATGTGAACACTGAAGCTTTCTTT,CASSVAVDVNTEAFF,few,TRBJ1-1,TRBV9,-
TGTGCCACCAGTGATTCCGTATATGGGACTAGCGGGGAAGAGACCCAGTACTTC,CATSDSVYGTSGEETQYF,-,TRBJ2-5,TRBV24-1,TRBD2
TGTGCCAGCAGTTTATTGGGGAGGGGATTAGAGACCCAGTACTTC,CASSLLGRGLETQYF,-,TRBJ2-5,TRBV12-3/TRBV12-4,TRBD2
TGTGCCAGCGGCGGACGGGGGAGGCTCTCTGGGGCCAACGTCCTGACTTTC,CASGGRGRLSGANVLTF,-,TRBJ2-6,TRBV6-5,-
TGTGCCAGCAGCGCCCGGGACGGAGACTACGAGCAGTACTTC,CASSARDGDYEQYF,-,TRBJ2-7,TRBV7-6,-
TGTGCCATCAGTGACGGGGGGTTGAAACTGTTTTTT,CAISDGGLKLFF,few,TRBJ1-4,TRBV10-3,-
TGTGCCAGCAGCTGGGCCAAGCTGACAGCTAATGAAAAACTGTTTTTT,CASSWAKLTANEKLFF,-,TRBJ1-4,TRBV3-1,-
TGTGCCAGCAGTTTAGGGGGATGGGGCACTGAAGCTTTCTTT,CASSLGGWGTEAFF,few,TRBJ1-1,TRBV12-3/TRBV12-4,-